This record looks at one TCR beta chain sequence and its context. Its antigen is still unknown. Per-base qualities were not stored, and no clone one base away is much larger. These data belong to a study of OX40 agonist ivuxolimab in advanced cancers. Looking at the study overall: The costimulatory receptor OX40 (CD134) was targeted by ivuxolimab, a fully human IgG2 agonistic monoclonal antibody. Intravenous ivuxolimab was administered to patients every 2 weeks at six dose levels: 0.01, 0.1, 0.3, 1.5, 3 and 10 mg/kg. Among the approximately 50 dose-escalation patients, around 20 had hepatocellular carcinoma, 15 or so melanoma, 9 renal cell carcinoma and 9 head and neck cancer. A male proportion of 82.7% and a mean age of about 60 years, ranging from about 23 to 90, were recorded for the dose-escalation cohort. Patients were allowed to have had prior anti-PD-1, anti-PD-L1 or anti-CTLA-4 therapy, and approximately 40% of the dose-escalation patients had been treated with checkpoint inhibitors. Partial responses were achieved by three dose-escalation patients, of whom one had hepatocellular carcinoma and two had cutaneous melanoma. Peripheral TCRbeta sequencing was intended to test whether TCR sequence diversity was altered and clonal T-cell expansion was caused by ivuxolimab. The paper describes the monotherapy dose-escalation part (N of about 52 patients) of the phase I trial of ivuxolimab.

The CDR3 goes from the cysteine to the phenylalanine over 15 residues. Only the CDR3 region is kept as DNA, spanning 45 bases read in frame from base 1. Looking up the germline V gene yields CDR1 SGHNT and CDR2 YENEEA. Here V drops 5 bases and J drops 4 bases, and the junction holds 10 bases not matched to any gene. The research as a whole found: At doses of 0.1 to 3.0 mg/kg, clonal expansion of both CD4+ and CD8+ blood T cells was observed from baseline to week 6. After ivuxolimab, expanded clones were on average more numerous among CD8+ T cells than among CD4+ T cells. Low levels of normalized T-cell clonal expansion were also shown by some nonresponding patients. In partial responders in the 0.1-3.0 mg/kg groups, normalized peripheral clonal expansion was found to be among the lowest, especially among CD8+ T cells. Antigen specificity was not determined for the clonally expanded peripheral T cells.

The trial excluded patients who had a history of autoimmune disease or who were on systemic immunosuppression. Peripheral blood for TCR sequencing was collected from all dose cohorts at baseline, on cycle 4 day 1, and on cycle 7 day 1. Samples were obtained from an open-label, multicenter, first-in-human phase I dose-escalation trial of ivuxolimab. Adults with locally advanced or metastatic melanoma, renal cell, hepatocellular, or head and neck squamous cell carcinoma were enrolled in the trial. Before TCR sequencing, CD4+ T cells and CD8+ T cells from peripheral blood were sorted into separate populations. To sequence the TCRbeta CDR3 region, genomic DNA was isolated from the sorted cells. The immunoSEQ Assay was used for sequencing of TCRbeta CDR3 regions. The table was pulled from immuneACCESS by TCRdb, which kept in-frame rearrangements only. Such tables lose some clones; where checked, under half of the loss comes from unresolved V genes, and the rest has no known cause. This sample comprises roughly 53,000 clones, 70% to 90% of them detected only once. The ten largest make up over 2.5% of the sample.

The material was CD4+ or CD8+ T cells sorted from blood, obtained in a trial of the OX40 agonist ivuxolimab. Here the chain combines TRBV11-3 and TRBJ1-1; the junction holds 7 bases that match TRBD1. The TCR originated in an adult with an advanced solid tumor such as melanoma, head and neck, liver or kidney cancer. The DNA is TGTGCCAGCAGCCCGTCACAGGGGAGGGGCACTGAAGCTTTCTTT. It codes for CASSPSQGRGTEAFF.